This T cell receptor (beta chain) emerged from a study of T cell repertoires in cytomegalovirus infection. Background on the study: Carrying CMV and the relevant HLA type showed in public TCR beta signatures.

Points from the study as a whole: Identification of carriers of CMV plus the relevant HLA was achieved through cumulative public TCR beta family frequency. HLA-C-restricted CMV-specific TCR beta clonotypes were dominant in the ex vivo response.

This clonotype appeared many times. Its antigen remains unknown. Trimming left V 5 bases short and J 8 bases short, with 12 bases between. This CDR3 is 13 amino acids long. CDR1 is SEHNR, CDR2 FQNEAQ, per germline (reference sequence). Each CDR3 protein is one row after TCRdb ran MiXCR on the reads. The data contain 170,000 or so distinct CDR3 sequences, around 15% of them singletons. Specimen: PBMCs. V gene TRBV7-9 combines with J gene TRBJ1-4; D unclear. This sequence was found in a human donor in good health (CMV status not recorded). Some clones in this sample may be carry-over from other donors' samples. Here the CDR3 reads CASSLTDEEKLFF. CDR3 nucleotide sequence: TGTGCCAGCAGCCTCACTGACGAGGAAAAACTGTTTTTT.